This T cell receptor beta chain was identified during a study of T cell repertoires in cytomegalovirus infection. This CDR3 spans 14 amino acids. V lost 5 bases, J lost 4 bases, and 10 bases stayed unmatched. Per germline, CDR1 DFQATT and CDR2 SNEGSKA (reference sequence). Notes on this clonotype: Its antigen is not known.

General study findings and limits: Based on cumulative public TCR beta family frequency, carriers of CMV plus the relevant HLA were identified.

TCRdb called the reads again in MiXCR, with one record for every CDR3 protein. Among approximately 500,000 distinct CDR3 sequences, around 11% were seen once, and the ten largest hold about 10%. The clonotype originates from a human donor in good health (CMV status not recorded). Some clones in this sample may be carry-over from other donors' samples. The chain recombines TRBV20-1 with TRBJ2-7; 8 bases agree with TRBD2. The sample consisted of PBMCs. The DNA for the CDR3 is TGCAGTGCTGGCCAGGGAAGCGGGGGTTACGAGCAGTACTTC. It translates to CSAGQGSGGYEQYF.